The TCR beta chain under discussion was sequenced for a study of T cell responses to AZD1222 COVID-19 vaccine. Whole-study results and caveats: As reported, nearly half of all spike-specific TCRs target variant regions that are unmutated.

Some clones are missing from TCRdb's copy, which holds only in-frame ones; the method was immunoSEQ multiplex PCR. The sample lists about 130,000 clones, about 93% occurring once. About this clone itself: Its target is unknown.

The CDR3 length is 15 residues. The V gene lost 0 bases and the J gene lost 10 bases, with 19 bases spanning the gap. Germline-derived CDR1 and CDR2 are SGDLS and YYNGEE. The source of this sequence is an adult in good health. The V and J genes are TRBV9 and TRBJ1-2; weak D call: TRBD1 (6 bases). The sample here was peripheral blood, taken on day 0 of AZD1222 vaccination. CDR3 coding DNA: TGTGCCAGCAGCGTAGGGGGCGGACAGACCTGGGACTACACCTTC. Its protein is CASSVGGGQTWDYTF.